The clone carrying this T cell receptor (beta chain) was detected only once. Donors had no recently reported acute infections or vaccinations and were HIV-negative. All donors were Caucasian adults living in Nashville, Tennessee. Each CD8 memory set brought CD45RO+ cells together with CCR7-negative CD45RA+ TemRA cells. Each subset's genomic DNA was split evenly across several immunoSEQ plates. Sequencing was performed with immunoSEQ multiplex PCR; in TCRdb, only in-frame clones are kept and a portion is missing. The sample yields about 110,000 clones, around 68% seen once. These data come from a study of shared clonotypes between healthy human individuals. The receptor was derived from a woman aged 25 to 39 in good health. Sequencing input: memory CD8+ T cells sorted from blood. The sample's subset: CD45RO+ cells pooled with CCR7-negative TemRA cells.

This CDR3 reads CSVEGLGFPDTQYF. CDR3 in DNA: TGCAGCGTTGAGGGACTAGGGTTCCCAGATACGCAGTATTTT. V gene TRBV29-1 combines with J gene TRBJ2-3; 8 nucleotides match TRBD2. In germline, CDR1 is SQVTM, CDR2 ANQGSEA. Losses at the gene ends were 3 bases for V and 4 bases for J; bases not matched to a gene: 6. The CDR3 has 14 amino acids.